The source of this T cell receptor beta chain is a study of blood T cell repertoires in COVID-19. In the study overall: Researchers got acute and convalescent COVID-19 samples from the United States, Italy and Spain. PBMCs, B-cell-depleted T cells, or T cells were the source of the cDNA or gDNA that made up the material.

Original methodology: Amplification from reference gene primers served as the basis for estimated nucleated cell counts. Libraries were prepared by immunoSEQ multiplex PCR; TCRdb keeps only in-frame clonotypes and omits some of them. V, J and clone size derive from that table, while D and trimming were established from the DNA sequence. The sample shows 210,000 or so clones, 92% of them seen only once. J gave up 2 bases and V 0 bases, and 0 bases lay outside the gene matches. Germline V lookup: CDR1 MNHEY, CDR2 SVGAGI. This CDR3 spans 15 amino acids. The receptor comes from a man aged 30 to 39 with acute or convalescent COVID-19. The V and J genes are TRBV6-5 and TRBJ2-7; 11 nucleotides agree with TRBD1. What was sequenced was peripheral blood. Here the CDR3 DNA reads TGTGCCAGCAGTTACTCGGGACAGGGGGCCTACGAGCAGTACTTC. This gives the protein CASSYSGQGAYEQYF.